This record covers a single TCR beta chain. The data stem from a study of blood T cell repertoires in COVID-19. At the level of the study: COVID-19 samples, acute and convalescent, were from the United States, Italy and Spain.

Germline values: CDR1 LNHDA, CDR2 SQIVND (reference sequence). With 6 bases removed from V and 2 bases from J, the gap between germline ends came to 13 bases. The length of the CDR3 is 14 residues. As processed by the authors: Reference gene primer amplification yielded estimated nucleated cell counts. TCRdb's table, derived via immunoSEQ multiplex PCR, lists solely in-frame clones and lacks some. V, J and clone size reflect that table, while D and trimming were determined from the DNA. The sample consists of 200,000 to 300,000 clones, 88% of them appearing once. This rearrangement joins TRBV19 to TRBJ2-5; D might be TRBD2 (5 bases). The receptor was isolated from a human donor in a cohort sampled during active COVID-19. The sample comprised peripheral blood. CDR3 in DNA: TGTGCCAGTAGGGAGGAGGCTACACAAGAGACCCAGTACTTC. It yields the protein CASREEATQETQYF.